A single sample gave rise to the 14 T cell receptor beta chains below, sequenced in a study of CD8 T cells in ankylosing spondylitis. TCRdb re-analysed the 5' RACE reads in MiXCR, keeping a single row per CDR3 protein. The sample lists more than 300,000 distinct CDR3 sequences; around 10% were seen once. Sequencing was done on a sample of blood, either unsorted or a sorted T cell fraction (not recorded which). Every receptor here comes from a female donor with ankylosing spondylitis or in good health (not recorded which).

The rearrangement links TRBV6-2 or TRBV6-3 to TRBJ1-1; D call uncertain. The germline V gene has CDR1 MNHEY and CDR2 SVGEGT. This CDR3 spans 13 amino acids. Trimming removed 11 bases at V and 6 bases at J, with 19 bases between. In DNA, the CDR3 is TGTGCCGGCACGATGGGTAAAGGCTCTGAAGCTTTCTTT. Encoded protein: CAGTMGKGSEAFF.

There are a few counts of this clonotype. This sequence joins TRBV9 and TRBJ1-2; a weak D match, TRBD1 (5 bases). The germline V and J ends were trimmed by 4 bases and 4 bases, with 14 bases remaining between them. The CDR3 sequence is 14 residues long. The germline gives CDR1 SGDLS, CDR2 YYNGEE. The chain's CDR3 is CASSPTLDSYGYTF. CDR3 DNA sequence: TGTGCCAGCAGCCCTACTCTAGACAGCTATGGCTACACCTTC.

In this sample, this clonotype turned up many times. This chain connects TRBV27 to TRBJ2-5; D uncertain. Germline V lookup: CDR1 MNHEY, CDR2 SMNVEV (reference sequence). The CDR3 is made up of 14 amino acids. The V end lost 11 bases, the J end lost 2 bases, and 18 bases lay between the germline ends. The CDR3, as DNA: TGTGCCTCCAGCCCAATTTCTTCTCAAGAGACCCAGTACTTC. Translating gives CASSPISSQETQYF.

This clonotype has a handful of counts. The chain recombines TRBV20-1 with TRBJ2-2, with no clear D. The CDR3 loop spans 13 amino acids. The ends were cut back, 3 bases at V and 7 bases at J, with 12 bases in the middle. Per germline, CDR1 DFQATT and CDR2 SNEGSKA (reference sequence). The CDR3 sequence is CSARTFPDGELFF. The DNA of the CDR3 is TGCAGTGCTAGGACATTCCCCGACGGGGAGCTGTTTTTT.

This clonotype was detected only a few times. The chain joins TRBV5-1 to TRBJ2-5; D possibly uses TRBD1 or TRBD2 (5 bases each). CDR1 and CDR2 (germline): SGHRS, YFSETQ. This CDR3 contains 14 residues. V gave up 3 bases and J gave up 5 bases, with 14 bases separating them. The CDR3 loop is CASSYGRGLETQYF. Here the CDR3 DNA reads TGCGCCAGCAGCTACGGTCGGGGCCTGGAGACCCAGTACTTC.

J is TRBJ1-2 and V is TRBV19; possibly TRBD1 for D (5 bases). The CDR3 extends over 16 amino acids. Trimming stripped 4 bases from V and 2 bases from J, with 17 bases between. The V gene's germline CDR1 is LNHDA and CDR2 SQIVND (reference sequence). The CDR3 here is CASSTRGVRDNYGYTF. CDR3 nucleotide sequence: TGTGCCAGTAGTACGAGAGGCGTGAGGGACAACTATGGCTACACCTTC. The full variable domain, completed using reference TRBV19 and TRBJ1-2, is DGGITQSPKYLFRKEGQNVTLSCEQNLNHDAMYWYRQDPGQGLRLIYYSQIVNDFQKGDIAEGYSVSREKKESFPLTVTSAQKNPTAFYLCASSTRGVRDNYGYTFGSGTRLTVV.

This clonotype has at least ten counts. This chain connects TRBV6-1 to TRBJ2-3, with D perhaps TRBD1 or TRBD2 (5 bases each). V was trimmed by 6 bases and J by 5 bases, leaving 18 bases between them. The CDR3 contains 15 residues. Germline CDR1 reads MNHNS; CDR2 reads SASEGT. CDR3 nucleotides: TGTGCCAGCAGCGGGGACGGGCTTGTGGGAGATACGCAGTATTTT. Its protein is CASSGDGLVGDTQYF.

This clonotype was recorded at least ten times. The V and J genes are TRBV20-1 and TRBJ1-2; D is unresolved. The CDR3 loop spans 14 amino acids. V lost 5 bases and J lost 6, with 19 bases in between. Germline assignment: CDR1 DFQATT and CDR2 SNEGSKA (reference sequence). As DNA, the CDR3 is TGCAGTGCTCAAAAATCCCCAGAGATGGATGGCTACACCTTC. Encoded protein: CSAQKSPEMDGYTF.

This clonotype was detected many times. The chain is built from TRBV5-5 and TRBJ1-1; D is uncertain. Germline CDR1 is SGHKS and CDR2 is YYEKEE (reference sequence). The length of the CDR3 is 14 residues. V lost 4 bases and J 4 bases, leaving 14 bases between the germline ends. CDR3 loop: CASSHTEGVTEAFF. In nucleotides, the CDR3 is TGTGCCAGCAGCCATACAGAAGGTGTCACTGAAGCTTTCTTT. Full variable domain (missing parts from reference TRBV5-5 and TRBJ1-1): DAGVTQSPTHLIKTRGQQVTLRCSPISGHKSVSWYQQVLGQGPQFIFQYYEKEERGRGNFPDRFSARQFPNYSSELNVNALLLGDSALYLCASSHTEGVTEAFFGQGTRLTVV.

This chain uses TRBV20-1 with TRBJ2-5; 7 bases map to TRBD1. J lost 2 bases, V lost 6 bases, and 6 bases had no gene match. This CDR3 contains 13 residues. Germline V gene lookup returns CDR1 DFQATT and CDR2 SNEGSKA (reference sequence). The CDR3 DNA sequence: TGCAGTGCCCCAGGGACAGCTCAAGAGACCCAGTACTTC. Protein product: CSAPGTAQETQYF.

Ten or more counts support this clonotype. The chain joins TRBV29-1 to TRBJ2-1, with 9 bases fitting TRBD2. This CDR3 contains 16 residues. Trimming at V came to 0 bases and at J to 8 bases, leaving 11 bases not matched to a gene. CDR1 is SQVTM, CDR2 ANQGSEA, per germline. The CDR3 loop is CSVEDRFRTSADEQFF. The CDR3, as DNA: TGCAGCGTTGAAGACAGGTTTCGGACTAGCGCTGATGAGCAGTTCTTC.

This clonotype was seen a few times. CDR3 amino acids: CASSRSQTYNEQFF. CDR3 in DNA: TGCGCCAGCAGCAGGTCCCAAACCTACAATGAGCAGTTCTTC. J is TRBJ2-1 and V is TRBV5-1; no clear D gene. Germline CDR1 reads SGHRS; CDR2 reads YFSETQ. V was shortened by 4 bases and J by 2 bases, with 10 bases between the two germline ends. The CDR3 runs to 14 residues.

This clonotype was recorded at least ten times. The chain uses TRBV5-1 and TRBJ2-2, with D unresolved. Trimming removed 0 bases from V and 0 bases from J, with 6 bases in between. CDR1 and CDR2 from the germline V gene are SGHRS and YFSETQ. The CDR3 contains 15 residues. The CDR3: CASSLDRANTGELFF. The CDR3 DNA sequence: TGCGCCAGCAGCTTGGACAGAGCGAACACCGGGGAGCTGTTTTTT.

This chain uses TRBV15 with TRBJ2-7; D is perhaps TRBD1 (6 bases). This CDR3 comprises 13 residues. CDR1 and CDR2 from the germline V gene are LNHNV and YYDKDF (reference sequence). V was clipped by 1 base and J by 4 bases, with 8 bases between them. The CDR3 nucleotides read TGTGCCACCAGCAGAGGGGGGCAATACGAGCAGTACTTC. It yields the protein CATSRGGQYEQYF.